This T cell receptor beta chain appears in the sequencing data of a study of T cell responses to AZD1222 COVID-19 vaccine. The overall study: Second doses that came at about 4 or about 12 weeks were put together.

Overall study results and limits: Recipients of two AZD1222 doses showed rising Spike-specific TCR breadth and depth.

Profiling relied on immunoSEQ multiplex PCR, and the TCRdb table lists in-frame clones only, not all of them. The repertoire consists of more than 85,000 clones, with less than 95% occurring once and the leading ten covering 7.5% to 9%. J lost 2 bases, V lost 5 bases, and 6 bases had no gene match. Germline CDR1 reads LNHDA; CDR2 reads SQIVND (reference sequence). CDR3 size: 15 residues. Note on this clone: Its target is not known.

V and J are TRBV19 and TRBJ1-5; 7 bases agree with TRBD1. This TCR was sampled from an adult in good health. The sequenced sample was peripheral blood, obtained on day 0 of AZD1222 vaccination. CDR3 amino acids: CASSSRQGGNQPQHF. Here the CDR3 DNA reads TGTGCCAGTAGTTCAAGACAGGGCGGCAATCAGCCCCAGCATTTT.